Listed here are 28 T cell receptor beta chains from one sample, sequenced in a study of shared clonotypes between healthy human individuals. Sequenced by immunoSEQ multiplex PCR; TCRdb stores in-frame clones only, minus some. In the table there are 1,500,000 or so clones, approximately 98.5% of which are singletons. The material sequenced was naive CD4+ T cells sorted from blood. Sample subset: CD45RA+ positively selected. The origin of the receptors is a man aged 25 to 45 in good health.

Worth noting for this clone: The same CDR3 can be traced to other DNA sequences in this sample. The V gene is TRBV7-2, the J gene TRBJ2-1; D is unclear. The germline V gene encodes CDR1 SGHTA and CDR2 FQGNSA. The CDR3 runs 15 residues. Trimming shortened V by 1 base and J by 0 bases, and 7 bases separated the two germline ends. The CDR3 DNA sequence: TGTGCCAGCAGCTTAGACAGCCTCTCCTACAATGAGCAGTTCTTC. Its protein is CASSLDSLSYNEQFF.

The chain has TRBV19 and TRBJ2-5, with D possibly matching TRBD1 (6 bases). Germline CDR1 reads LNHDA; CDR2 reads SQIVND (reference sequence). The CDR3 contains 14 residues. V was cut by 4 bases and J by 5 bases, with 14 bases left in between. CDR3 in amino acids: CASSTTGSWETQYF. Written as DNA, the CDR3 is TGTGCCAGTAGTACTACAGGGAGTTGGGAGACCCAGTACTTC.

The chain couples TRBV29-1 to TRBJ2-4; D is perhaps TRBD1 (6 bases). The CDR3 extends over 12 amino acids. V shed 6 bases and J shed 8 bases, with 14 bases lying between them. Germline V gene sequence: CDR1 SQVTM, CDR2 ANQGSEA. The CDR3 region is CSVAQGSDIQYF. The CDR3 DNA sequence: TGCAGCGTGGCCCAGGGGAGTGACATTCAGTACTTC. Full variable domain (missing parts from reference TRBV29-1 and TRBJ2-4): SAVISQKPSRDICQRGTSLTIQCQVDSQVTMMFWYRQQPGQSLTLIATANQGSEATYESGFVIDKFPISRPNLTFSTLTVSNMSPEDSSIYLCSVAQGSDIQYFGAGTRLSVL.

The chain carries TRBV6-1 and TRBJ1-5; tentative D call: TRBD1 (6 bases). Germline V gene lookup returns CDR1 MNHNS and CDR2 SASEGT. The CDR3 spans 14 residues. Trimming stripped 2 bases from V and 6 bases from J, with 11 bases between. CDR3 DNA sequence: TGTGCCAGCAGTGAACGGGGACAAATTCAGCCCCAGCATTTT. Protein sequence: CASSERGQIQPQHF.

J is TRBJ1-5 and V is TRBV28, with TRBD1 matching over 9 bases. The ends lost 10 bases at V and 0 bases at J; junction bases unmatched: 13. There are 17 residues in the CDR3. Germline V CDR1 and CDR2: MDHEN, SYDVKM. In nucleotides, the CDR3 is TGTGCCATCGGGATGCTCCGGGACAGGGCTAGCAATCAGCCCCAGCATTTT. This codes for CAIGMLRDRASNQPQHF.

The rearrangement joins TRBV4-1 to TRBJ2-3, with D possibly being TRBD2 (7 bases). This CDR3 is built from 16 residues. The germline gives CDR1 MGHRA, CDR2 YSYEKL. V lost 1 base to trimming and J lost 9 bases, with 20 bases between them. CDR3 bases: TGCGCCAGCAGCCAAGGAGGGGGGGCTAGCACGGGGACGCAGTATTTT. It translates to CASSQGGGASTGTQYF.

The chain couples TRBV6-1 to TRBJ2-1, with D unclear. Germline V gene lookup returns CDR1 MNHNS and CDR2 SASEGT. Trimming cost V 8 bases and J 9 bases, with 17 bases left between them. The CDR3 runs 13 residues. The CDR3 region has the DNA TGTGCCAGCGCCTTATTACTTGGTCCTGAGCAGTTCTTC. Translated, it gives CASALLLGPEQFF.

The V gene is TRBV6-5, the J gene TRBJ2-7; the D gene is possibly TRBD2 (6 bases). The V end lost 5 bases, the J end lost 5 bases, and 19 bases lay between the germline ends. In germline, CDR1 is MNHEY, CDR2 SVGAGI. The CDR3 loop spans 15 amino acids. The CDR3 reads CASSTPRGIAHEQYF. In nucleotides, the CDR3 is TGTGCCAGCAGTACTCCTCGCGGGATTGCCCACGAGCAGTACTTC.

This CDR3 is CASSNSGRSTGELFF. CDR3 nucleotide sequence: TGTGCCAGCAGCAACAGCGGGAGGAGCACCGGGGAGCTGTTTTTT. This chain joins TRBV7-6 and TRBJ2-2; 9 bases agree with TRBD2. V dropped 5 bases and J dropped 4; count of bases not matched to a gene: 5. Per germline, CDR1 SGHVS and CDR2 FNYEAQ. The length of the CDR3 is 15 residues. The variable domain in full, with the rest retrieved from reference TRBV7-6 and TRBJ2-2, is GAGVSQSPRYKVTKRGQDVALRCDPISGHVSLYWYRQALGQGPEFLTYFNYEAQQDKSGLPNDRFSAERPEGSISTLTIQRTEQRDSAMYRCASSNSGRSTGELFFGEGSRLTVL.

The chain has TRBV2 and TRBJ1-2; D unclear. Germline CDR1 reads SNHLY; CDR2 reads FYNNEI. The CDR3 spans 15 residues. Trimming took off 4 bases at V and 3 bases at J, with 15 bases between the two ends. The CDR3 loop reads CASSVWSLRDYGYTF. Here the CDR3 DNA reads TGTGCCAGCAGTGTGTGGTCACTCCGGGACTATGGCTACACCTTC. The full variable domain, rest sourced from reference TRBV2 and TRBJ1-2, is EPEVTQTPSHQVTQMGQEVILRCVPISNHLYFYWYRQILGQKVEFLVSFYNNEISEKSEIFDDQFSVERPDGSNFTLKIRSTKLEDSAMYFCASSVWSLRDYGYTFGSGTRLTVV.

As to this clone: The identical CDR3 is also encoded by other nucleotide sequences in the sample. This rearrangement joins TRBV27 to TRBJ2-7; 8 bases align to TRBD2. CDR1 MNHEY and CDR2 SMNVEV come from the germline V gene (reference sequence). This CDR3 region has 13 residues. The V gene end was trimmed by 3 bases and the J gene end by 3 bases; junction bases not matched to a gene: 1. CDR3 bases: TGTGCCAGCAGTTTGAGCGGGAGCTACGAGCAGTACTTC. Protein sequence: CASSLSGSYEQYF.

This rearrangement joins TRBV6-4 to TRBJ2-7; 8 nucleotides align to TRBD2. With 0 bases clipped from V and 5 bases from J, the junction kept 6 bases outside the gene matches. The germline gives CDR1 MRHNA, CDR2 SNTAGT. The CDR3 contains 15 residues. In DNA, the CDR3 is TGTGCCAGCAGTGACTCTGGTAGCGGGACTGACGAGCAGTACTTC. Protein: CASSDSGSGTDEQYF.

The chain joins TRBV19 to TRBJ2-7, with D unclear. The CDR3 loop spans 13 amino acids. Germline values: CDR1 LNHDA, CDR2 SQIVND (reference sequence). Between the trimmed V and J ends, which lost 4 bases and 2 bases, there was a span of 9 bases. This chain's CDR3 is CASSSRIPYEQYF. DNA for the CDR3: TGTGCCAGTAGTAGTCGGATCCCCTACGAGCAGTACTTC.

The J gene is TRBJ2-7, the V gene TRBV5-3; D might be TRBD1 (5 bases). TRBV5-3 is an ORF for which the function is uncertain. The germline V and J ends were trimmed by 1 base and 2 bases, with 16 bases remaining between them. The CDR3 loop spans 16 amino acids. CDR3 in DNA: TGTGCCAGAAGCTTGAGGGAATTTAGGGGTCCCTACGAGCAGTACTTC. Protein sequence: CARSLREFRGPYEQYF.

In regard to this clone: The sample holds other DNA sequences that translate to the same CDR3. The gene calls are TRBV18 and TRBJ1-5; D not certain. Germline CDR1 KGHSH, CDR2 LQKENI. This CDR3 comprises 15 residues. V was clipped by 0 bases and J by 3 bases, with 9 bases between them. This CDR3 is CASSPPGRTNQPQHF. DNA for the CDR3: TGTGCCAGCTCACCACCGGGAAGGACCAATCAGCCCCAGCATTTT.

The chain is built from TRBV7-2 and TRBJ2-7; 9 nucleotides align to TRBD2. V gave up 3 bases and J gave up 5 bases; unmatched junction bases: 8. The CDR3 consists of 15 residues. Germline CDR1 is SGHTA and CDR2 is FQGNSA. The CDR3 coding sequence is TGTGCCAGCAGCTTTGGCCTCATAGCGGGAGACGAGCAGTACTTC. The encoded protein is CASSFGLIAGDEQYF.

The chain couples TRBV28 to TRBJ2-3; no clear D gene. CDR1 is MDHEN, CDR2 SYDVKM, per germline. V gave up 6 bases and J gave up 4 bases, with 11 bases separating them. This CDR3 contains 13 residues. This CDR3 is CASRELGADTQYF. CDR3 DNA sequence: TGTGCCAGCAGGGAGCTAGGTGCAGATACGCAGTATTTT.

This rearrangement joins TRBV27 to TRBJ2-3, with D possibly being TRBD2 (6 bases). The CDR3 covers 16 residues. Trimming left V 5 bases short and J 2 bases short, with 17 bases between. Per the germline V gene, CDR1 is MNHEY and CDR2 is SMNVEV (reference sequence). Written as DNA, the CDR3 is TGTGCCAGCAGTAGGGTCTCGGGAGCTACCACAGATACGCAGTATTTT. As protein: CASSRVSGATTDTQYF.

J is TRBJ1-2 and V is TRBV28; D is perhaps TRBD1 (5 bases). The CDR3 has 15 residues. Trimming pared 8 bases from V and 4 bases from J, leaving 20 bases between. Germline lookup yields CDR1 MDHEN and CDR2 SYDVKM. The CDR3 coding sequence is TGTGCCAGCCGCCTCGGGACGCCCAGTAGCTATGGCTACACCTTC. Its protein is CASRLGTPSSYGYTF.

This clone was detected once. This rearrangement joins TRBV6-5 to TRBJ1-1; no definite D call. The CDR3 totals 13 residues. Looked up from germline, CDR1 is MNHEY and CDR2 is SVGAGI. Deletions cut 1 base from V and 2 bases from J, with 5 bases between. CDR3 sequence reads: CASSYFTNTEAFF. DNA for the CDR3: TGTGCCAGCAGTTACTTTACTAACACTGAAGCTTTCTTT.

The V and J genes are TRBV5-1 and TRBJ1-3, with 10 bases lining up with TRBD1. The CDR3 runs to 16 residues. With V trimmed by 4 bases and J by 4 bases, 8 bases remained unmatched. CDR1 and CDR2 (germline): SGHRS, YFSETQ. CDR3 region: CASSRDRGRRGNTIYF. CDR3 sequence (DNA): TGCGCCAGCAGCCGGGACAGGGGACGACGCGGAAACACCATATATTTT.

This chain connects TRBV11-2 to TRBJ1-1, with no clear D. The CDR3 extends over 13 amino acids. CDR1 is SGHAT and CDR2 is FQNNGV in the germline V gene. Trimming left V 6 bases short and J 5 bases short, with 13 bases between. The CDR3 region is CASRLTDGTEAFF. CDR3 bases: TGTGCCAGCAGACTGACCGATGGGACTGAAGCTTTCTTT. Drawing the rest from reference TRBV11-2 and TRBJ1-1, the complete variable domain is EAGVAQSPRYKIIEKRQSVAFWCNPISGHATLYWYQQILGQGPKLLIQFQNNGVVDDSQLPKDRFSAERLKGVDSTLKIQPAKLEDSAVYLCASRLTDGTEAFFGQGTRLTVV.

The CDR3 sequence is CAIRAQGDYGYTF. In nucleotides, the CDR3 is TGTGCCATCAGGGCACAGGGGGACTATGGCTACACCTTC. This chain joins TRBV10-3 and TRBJ1-2, with 8 bases fitting TRBD1. The CDR3 spans 13 residues. J lost 3 bases, V lost 6 bases, and 3 bases had no gene match. Germline V gene sequence: CDR1 ENHRY, CDR2 SYGVKD.

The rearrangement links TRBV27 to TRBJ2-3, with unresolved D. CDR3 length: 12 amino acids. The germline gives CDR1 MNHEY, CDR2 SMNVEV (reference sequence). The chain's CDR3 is CVTRSYTDTQYF. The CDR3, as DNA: TGTGTCACGCGGAGCTACACAGATACGCAGTATTTT.

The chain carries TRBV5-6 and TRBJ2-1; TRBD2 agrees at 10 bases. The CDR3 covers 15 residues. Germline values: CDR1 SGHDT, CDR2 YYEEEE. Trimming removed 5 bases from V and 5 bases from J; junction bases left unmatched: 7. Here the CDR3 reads CASRLAGQKDNEQFF. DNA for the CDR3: TGTGCCAGCAGACTAGCGGGACAGAAAGACAATGAGCAGTTCTTC.

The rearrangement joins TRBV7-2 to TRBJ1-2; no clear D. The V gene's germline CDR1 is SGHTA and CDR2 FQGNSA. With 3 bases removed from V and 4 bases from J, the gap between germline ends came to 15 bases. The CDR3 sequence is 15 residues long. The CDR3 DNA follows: TGTGCCAGCAGCTTCTCCAATCGGGCGGGCTATGGCTACACCTTC. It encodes CASSFSNRAGYGYTF. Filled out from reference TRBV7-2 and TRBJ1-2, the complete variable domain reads GAGVSQSPSNKVTEKGKDVELRCDPISGHTALYWYRQSLGQGLEFLIYFQGNSAPDKSGLPSDRFSAERTGGSVSTLTIQRTQQEDSAVYLCASSFSNRAGYGYTFGSGTRLTVV.

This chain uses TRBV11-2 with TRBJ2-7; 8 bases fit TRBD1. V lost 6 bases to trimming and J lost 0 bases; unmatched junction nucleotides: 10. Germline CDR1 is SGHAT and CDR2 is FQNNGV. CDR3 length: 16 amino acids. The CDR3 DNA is TGTGCCAGCAGGCTATCGGGACAGGTGAGCTCCTACGAGCAGTACTTC. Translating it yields CASRLSGQVSSYEQYF.

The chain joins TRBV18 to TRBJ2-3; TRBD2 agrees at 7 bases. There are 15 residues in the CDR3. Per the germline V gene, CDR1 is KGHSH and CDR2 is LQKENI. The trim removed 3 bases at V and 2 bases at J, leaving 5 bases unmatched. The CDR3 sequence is CASSPPGTNTDTQYF. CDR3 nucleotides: TGTGCCAGCTCACCCCCCGGGACTAACACAGATACGCAGTATTTT.